The 17 T cell receptor beta chains listed next were all sequenced from one sample in a study of control samples from healthy donors and cancer patients. The data were produced by immunoSEQ multiplex PCR, yet TCRdb's version contains in-frame clones alone and is incomplete. The table shows 100,000 to 150,000 clones, with approximately 90% occurring only once. Material: blood. All receptors derive from a man between 18 and 29 years old in good health.

This clone was detected once. The J gene is TRBJ2-7, the V gene TRBV18, with 8 bases identical to TRBD1. Germline lookup yields CDR1 KGHSH and CDR2 LQKENI. The CDR3 runs to 14 residues. Trimming at V came to 4 bases and at J to 2 bases, leaving 4 bases not matched to a gene. CDR3 amino acids: CASSRVTGAYEQYF. The CDR3, as DNA: TGTGCCAGCTCACGGGTGACAGGGGCCTACGAGCAGTACTTC.

This chain joins TRBV5-6 and TRBJ1-2; D is unclear. V dropped 4 bases and J dropped 5 bases, with 9 bases sitting between them. The CDR3 spans 12 residues. Germline assignment: CDR1 SGHDT and CDR2 YYEEEE. The CDR3 DNA reads TGTGCCAGCAGCGTAGTCACATATGGCTACACCTTC. It encodes CASSVVTYGYTF.

The chain combines TRBV28 with TRBJ1-2; 9 nucleotides agree with TRBD1. Germline CDR1 reads MDHEN; CDR2 reads SYDVKM. The CDR3 is 14 amino acids. Losses at the gene ends were 6 bases for V and 7 bases for J; bases not matched to a gene: 9. For the CDR3, the DNA is TGTGCCAGCAGCTACCCCGGGACAGGGCTTGGCTACACCTTC. This codes for CASSYPGTGLGYTF.

The rearrangement joins TRBV7-8 to TRBJ2-7; D assignment may be TRBD1 or TRBD2 (5 bases each). Trimming took off 2 bases at V and 2 bases at J, with 13 bases between the two ends. Germline V lookup: CDR1 SGHVS, CDR2 FQNEAQ. This CDR3 has 15 residues. The CDR3, as DNA: TGTGCCAGCAGCTTATCCCGGGACGTCGCCTACGAGCAGTACTTC. Translated, it gives CASSLSRDVAYEQYF.

The chain has TRBV11-2 and TRBJ2-5; D possibly matches TRBD1 or TRBD2 (6 bases each). The CDR3 covers 15 residues. Germline CDR1 is SGHAT and CDR2 is FQNNGV. Trimming took 5 bases from V and 1 from J, leaving 14 bases between them. The CDR3 DNA follows: TGTGCCAGCAGCATAGGAGGGGGGATCCAAGAGACCCAGTACTTC. It codes for CASSIGGGIQETQYF.

The chain uses TRBV24-1 and TRBJ2-1; 8 bases line up with TRBD1. This CDR3 contains 16 residues. CDR1 KGHDR and CDR2 SFDVKD come from the germline V gene. Losses at the gene ends were 1 base for V and 1 base for J; bases not matched to a gene: 2. The CDR3 DNA reads TGTGCCACCAGTGATTTTCAGGGGGCGTCCTACAATGAGCAGTTCTTC. Translating it yields CATSDFQGASYNEQFF.

V usage is TRBV11-2 and J usage is TRBJ1-4; perhaps TRBD1 as D (6 bases). CDR3 length: 14 amino acids. Germline loops: CDR1 SGHAT, CDR2 FQNNGV. Trimming cost V 6 bases and J 8 bases, with 16 bases left between them. CDR3 residues: CASRFNQGKEKLFF. In DNA, the CDR3 is TGTGCCAGCAGATTTAATCAGGGGAAAGAAAAACTGTTTTTT.

The chain couples TRBV9 to TRBJ2-1; a weak D match, TRBD2 (6 bases). The CDR3 loop spans 16 amino acids. V dropped 0 bases and J dropped 4 bases, with 14 bases sitting between them. Germline V gene data show CDR1 as SGDLS and CDR2 as YYNGEE. The CDR3 is CASSVGWGEKYNEQFF. CDR3 nucleotides: TGTGCCAGCAGCGTAGGTTGGGGGGAAAAGTACAATGAGCAGTTCTTC.

The J gene is TRBJ1-6, the V gene TRBV6-5; D not resolved. CDR1 is MNHEY, CDR2 SVGAGI, per germline. The CDR3 has 14 amino acids. V lost 7 bases and J lost 4, with 11 bases in between. CDR3 nucleotide sequence: TGTGCCAGCATGGGTCAGCCTTATAATTCACCCCTCCACTTT. It encodes CASMGQPYNSPLHF.

V gene TRBV3-1 (or the pseudogene TRBV3-2) combines with J gene TRBJ2-5, with D perhaps TRBD1 or TRBD2 (5 bases each). CDR1 LGHDT and CDR2 YNNKEL come from the germline V gene (reference sequence). V dropped 4 bases and J dropped 3 bases, with 18 bases sitting between them. The CDR3 is made up of 16 amino acids. CDR3 residues: CASSLRARGWEETQYF. As DNA, the CDR3 is TGTGCCAGCAGCCTCCGCGCGAGGGGCTGGGAAGAGACCCAGTACTTC.

The sample holds a few counts of this clone. This chain links TRBV9 with TRBJ1-4, with D perhaps TRBD1 (6 bases). Germline CDR1 reads SGDLS; CDR2 reads YYNGEE. This CDR3 contains 18 residues. V lost 2 bases and J lost 6, with 23 bases in between. The CDR3 loop is CASSVGTLGVLADEKLFF. The CDR3, as DNA: TGTGCCAGCAGCGTCGGGACACTGGGCGTTTTGGCGGATGAAAAACTGTTTTTT.

This chain joins TRBV7-9 and TRBJ1-2, with D perhaps TRBD1 (5 bases). The CDR3 consists of 12 residues. The ends were cut back, 5 bases at V and 14 bases at J, with 18 bases in the middle. Germline values: CDR1 SEHNR, CDR2 FQNEAQ (reference sequence). The CDR3 here is CASSPPNGGETF. The CDR3 DNA sequence: TGTGCCAGCAGCCCCCCCAATGGGGGGGAGACCTTC.

The V call is TRBV28, the J call TRBJ2-7; D perhaps matches TRBD1 (6 bases). Germline CDR1 and CDR2: MDHEN and SYDVKM. The CDR3 has 14 residues. DNA of the CDR3: TGTGTCACCCACTCATCGACAGGACGCTACGAGCAGTACTTC. It is translated as CVTHSSTGRYEQYF.

The genes are TRBV2 and TRBJ1-4, with a weak D call TRBD1 (5 bases). This CDR3 has 15 amino acids. Germline V gives CDR1 SNHLY, CDR2 FYNNEI. Trimming cost V 4 bases and J 3 bases, with 12 bases left between them. The CDR3: CASSVGAASNEKLFF. The CDR3 nucleotides read TGTGCCAGCAGTGTCGGGGCGGCTTCTAATGAAAAACTGTTTTTT.

The genes are TRBV5-4 and TRBJ2-7; D is possibly TRBD2 (6 bases). Trimming left V 0 bases short and J 0 bases short, with 16 bases between. The germline V gene encodes CDR1 SGHNT and CDR2 YYREEE (reference sequence). This CDR3 has 17 residues. The CDR3 sequence is CASSLEGGLTRSYEQYF. CDR3 sequence (DNA): TGTGCCAGCAGCTTGGAGGGAGGCTTAACTCGCTCCTACGAGCAGTACTTC.

The chain joins TRBV7-3 to TRBJ2-1; D uncertain. V was clipped by 2 bases and J by 0 bases, with 14 bases between them. This CDR3 is built from 17 residues. The germline V gene encodes CDR1 SGHTA and CDR2 FQGTGA. This chain's CDR3 is CASSLSYKPSSYNEQFF. The CDR3 DNA follows: TGTGCCAGCAGCTTATCGTACAAACCGAGCTCCTACAATGAGCAGTTCTTC.

The chain employs TRBV5-4 and TRBJ1-2; D is unresolved. V was trimmed by 4 bases and J by 4 bases, leaving 11 bases between them. Germline-derived CDR1 and CDR2 are SGHNT and YYREEE (reference sequence). This CDR3 is 13 amino acids long. CDR3 nucleotides: TGTGCCAGCAGCACGGCCCGGGTCTATGGCTACACCTTC. This sequence encodes CASSTARVYGYTF.